A single sample is the source of the 10 T cell receptor beta chains below, sequenced in a study of blood T cell repertoires in COVID-19. Produced via immunoSEQ multiplex PCR; TCRdb's table is partial and in-frame only. The table lists hundreds of thousands of clones, about 88% of them singletons. Sequencing was performed on peripheral blood. These receptors came from a man aged 35-49 years with acute or convalescent COVID-19.

J is TRBJ2-3 and V is TRBV6-5; 8 bases fit TRBD1. The V segment lost 8 bases and the J segment 1 base; nucleotides outside the gene matches: 5. Germline CDR1 and CDR2: MNHEY and SVGAGI. The CDR3 is 14 amino acids. CDR3 in amino acids: CASSTGGGTDTQYF. CDR3 sequence (DNA): TGTGCCAGCTCTACAGGGGGAGGCACAGATACGCAGTATTTT.

CDR3 sequence (DNA): TGTGCCAGCAGTCGGCTGCTAGGGGGCAGTGGCTACACCTTC. Translation gives CASSRLLGGSGYTF. The chain is built from TRBV28 and TRBJ1-2; 7 bases are shared with TRBD1. Per the germline V gene, CDR1 is MDHEN and CDR2 is SYDVKM. Germline trimming cut 5 bases from V and 7 bases from J; bases unmatched to any gene: 10. This CDR3 has 14 residues.

V usage is TRBV7-8 and J usage is TRBJ2-6, with 8 bases lining up with TRBD1. V shed 5 bases and J 0 bases; nucleotides not matched to a gene: 9. Germline V gene lookup returns CDR1 SGHVS and CDR2 FQNEAQ. The CDR3 totals 18 residues. The CDR3 sequence: CASSRKDRARSGANVLTF. The CDR3 DNA reads TGTGCCAGCAGCCGAAAGGACAGGGCCCGCTCTGGGGCCAACGTCCTGACTTTC.

The chain has TRBV14 and TRBJ1-6; 7 bases are a match to TRBD1. Germline lookup yields CDR1 SGHDN and CDR2 FVKESK. The trim removed 5 bases at V and 7 bases at J, leaving 14 bases unmatched. This CDR3 is built from 17 residues. This chain's CDR3 is CASSFGLAGQKNSPLHF. The CDR3 DNA reads as TGTGCCAGCAGCTTTGGGTTGGCGGGACAGAAGAATTCACCCCTCCACTTT.

This clone was counted a single time. This rearrangement joins TRBV4-1 to TRBJ2-7; TRBD2 matches 7 bases. Germline assignment: CDR1 MGHRA and CDR2 YSYEKL. The length of the CDR3 is 14 residues. Germline trimming cut 4 bases from V and 2 bases from J; bases unmatched to any gene: 5. CDR3 DNA: TGCGCCAGCAGCCGCGGGAGTCTAACCTACGAGCAGTACTTC. The encoded protein is CASSRGSLTYEQYF.

The chain recombines TRBV7-2 with TRBJ2-7; TRBD2 matches 12 bases. This CDR3 comprises 14 residues. V was pared by 4 bases and J by 3 bases, with 1 base of the junction left unmatched. CDR1 and CDR2 (germline): SGHTA, FQGNSA. In DNA form, the CDR3 reads TGTGCCAGCAGCTCGACTAGCGGGAGCTACGAGCAGTACTTC. The encoded protein is CASSSTSGSYEQYF.

This chain connects TRBV27 to TRBJ2-7; tentative D call: TRBD2 (6 bases). V lost 2 bases and J 3 bases, leaving 8 bases between the germline ends. Germline CDR1 and CDR2: MNHEY and SMNVEV (reference sequence). This CDR3 spans 13 amino acids. CDR3 loop: CASSLGGIYEQYF. DNA of the CDR3: TGTGCCAGCAGTTTAGGAGGGATCTACGAGCAGTACTTC.

This chain uses TRBV7-4 with TRBJ1-5, with 10 positions matching TRBD1. The length of the CDR3 is 20 residues. CDR1 is SGHVT, CDR2 SQSDAQ, per germline. The V gene end was trimmed by 4 bases and the J gene end by 0 bases; junction bases not matched to a gene: 15. The CDR3 DNA reads as TGTGCCAGCAGCTGTAAAAACCGGGACAGGGGATCCGATAGCAATCAGCCCCAGCATTTT. It specifies CASSCKNRDRGSDSNQPQHF.

The chain joins TRBV5-1 to TRBJ1-6; D uncertain. Trimming pared 0 bases from V and 6 bases from J, leaving 13 bases between. This CDR3 has 16 amino acids. CDR1 and CDR2 from the germline V gene are SGHRS and YFSETQ. Here the CDR3 reads CASSLERTQANSPLHF. DNA for the CDR3: TGCGCCAGCAGCTTGGAACGGACTCAGGCTAATTCACCCCTCCACTTT.

The CDR3 bases are TGTGCCAGCAGTGAAACTCACTCTGGGGCCAACGTCCTGACTTTC. Protein product: CASSETHSGANVLTF. This sequence joins TRBV6-1 and TRBJ2-6; D gene uncertain. The germline V gene encodes CDR1 MNHNS and CDR2 SASEGT. There are 15 residues in the CDR3. The ends were cut back, 2 bases at V and 0 bases at J, with 5 bases in the middle.